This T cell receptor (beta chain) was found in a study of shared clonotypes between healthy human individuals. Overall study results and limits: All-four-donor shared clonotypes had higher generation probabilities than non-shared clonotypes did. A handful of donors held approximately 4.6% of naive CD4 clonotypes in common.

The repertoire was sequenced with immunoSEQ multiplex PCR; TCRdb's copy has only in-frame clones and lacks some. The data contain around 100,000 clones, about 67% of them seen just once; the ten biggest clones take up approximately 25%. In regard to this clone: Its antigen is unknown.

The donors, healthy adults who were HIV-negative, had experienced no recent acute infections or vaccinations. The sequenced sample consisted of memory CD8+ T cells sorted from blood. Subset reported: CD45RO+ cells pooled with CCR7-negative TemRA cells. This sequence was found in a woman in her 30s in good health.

The CDR3 DNA reads TGTGCCAGTAGTATTGAATCACAAAGTCGGGCCAACGTCCTGACTTTC. This translates into CASSIESQSRANVLTF. V is TRBV19 and J is TRBJ2-6, with no clear D. V lost 3 bases and J 5 bases, leaving 14 bases between the germline ends. The CDR3 has 16 residues. CDR1 is LNHDA, CDR2 SQIVND, per germline (reference sequence).